The present entry profiles one TCR beta chain with its context. Its target is unknown. At least one PBMC sample before ART and at least two after were required. Each sample contained roughly 0.85-10 million cryopreserved PBMC, thawed before DNA extraction. The CDR3 length is 15 residues. Trimming shortened V by 6 bases and J by 0 bases, and 12 bases separated the two germline ends. In germline, CDR1 is MNHEY, CDR2 SVGAGI. This record belongs to a study of long-term antiretroviral therapy in people with HIV. This was the immunoSEQ v3.0 assay at survey level. Sequencing was performed with immunoSEQ multiplex PCR; in TCRdb, only in-frame clones are kept and a portion is missing. The data show under 45,000 clones, roughly 93% seen once. Study findings and constraints: Clonal populations expanded prior to ART predominated within the repertoire at all time points. Post-ART, diversity grew, though it stayed under transplant donor control levels.

This sequence joins TRBV6-5 and TRBJ1-5; possibly TRBD1 for D (5 bases). This sample comprised unsorted PBMCs, obtained approximately 9.1 years after starting antiretroviral therapy. This clonotype was sampled from a man between 25 and 39 years old with HIV. In DNA, the CDR3 is TGTGCCAGCAGAAAGACAGAGTATAGCAATCAGCCCCAGCATTTT. Its translation: CASRKTEYSNQPQHF.